A selection of T cell receptor beta chains follows, all from one sample in a study of cytomegalovirus exposure and HLA in healthy donors. Only in-frame clones appear in the TCRdb table, and some are missing; sequencing was by immunoSEQ multiplex PCR. The sample holds roughly 160,000 clones; roughly 80% are singletons and the top ten take 3.5% to 4.5%. The sequenced material came from PBMCs. The receptors originated from a man under 40 in good health and CMV-seropositive. CDR3s include the opening cysteine and the closing phenylalanine or tryptophan. D genes are given only for firm matches. Rows give clone size only sometimes, using once, few, many, or a class for an expanded clone.

CDR3nt: TGTGCCAGCAGTGCCGGAATCGGGGTTAGCTCCTACGAGCAGTACTTC; CDR3aa: CASSAGIGVSSYEQYF; v_gene: TRBV27; j_gene: TRBJ2-7; abundance: once; d_gene: NA
CDR3nt: TGTGCCAGCAGCTTGGGCCCCGGGGAGCTGTTTTTT; CDR3aa: CASSLGPGELFF; v_gene: TRBV13; j_gene: TRBJ2-2; abundance: NA; d_gene: NA
CDR3nt: TGCGCCAGCAGTGAGTCGGGACTAGCGGGGGGGCCGGGAAACATTCAGTACTTC; CDR3aa: CASSESGLAGGPGNIQYF; v_gene: TRBV10-2; j_gene: TRBJ2-4; abundance: NA; d_gene: TRBD2
CDR3nt: TGCGCCAGCAGAATAGAGACAGGGGGCATAAGCTCGGGGACCGGGGAGCTGTTTTTT; CDR3aa: CASRIETGGISSGTGELFF; v_gene: TRBV5-1; j_gene: TRBJ2-2; abundance: few; d_gene: TRBD1
CDR3nt: TGTGCCAGCAGTTACGCCGGGACATTCACTGAAGCTTTCTTT; CDR3aa: CASSYAGTFTEAFF; v_gene: TRBV6-5; j_gene: TRBJ1-1; abundance: NA; d_gene: NA
CDR3nt: TGTGCCAGCAGCTCCCGGGGGGTAAGCACAGATACGCAGTATTTT; CDR3aa: CASSSRGVSTDTQYF; v_gene: TRBV7-3; j_gene: TRBJ2-3; abundance: NA; d_gene: TRBD2
CDR3nt: TGTGCCTGGAGTGGAGGGGGGGCCTACAATGAGCAGTTCTTC; CDR3aa: CAWSGGGAYNEQFF; v_gene: TRBV30; j_gene: TRBJ2-1; abundance: NA; d_gene: NA
CDR3nt: TGTGCCAGCAGTTTATCTCGCAGAGGGTATAATTCACCCCTCCACTTT; CDR3aa: CASSLSRRGYNSPLHF; v_gene: TRBV28; j_gene: TRBJ1-6; abundance: NA; d_gene: NA
CDR3nt: TGTGCCTGGAGTCTTGGACAGGGTAGTAGACAGCCCCAGCATTTT; CDR3aa: CAWSLGQGSRQPQHF; v_gene: TRBV30; j_gene: TRBJ1-5; abundance: NA; d_gene: TRBD1
CDR3nt: TGCGCCAGCAGCTTGGAGGCAGGGTCTAACTATGGCTACACCTTC; CDR3aa: CASSLEAGSNYGYTF; v_gene: TRBV5-1; j_gene: TRBJ1-2; abundance: NA; d_gene: NA
CDR3nt: TGTGCCAGCAGCCCCGTGGGGGGGGCGGGCTACGAGCAGTACTTC; CDR3aa: CASSPVGGAGYEQYF; v_gene: TRBV7-2; j_gene: TRBJ2-7; abundance: NA; d_gene: NA
CDR3nt: TGTGCCAGCCATAGCGGGGCCAACACCGGGGAGCTGTTTTTT; CDR3aa: CASHSGANTGELFF; v_gene: TRBV2; j_gene: TRBJ2-2; abundance: NA; d_gene: TRBD2
CDR3nt: TGTGCCAGCAGCTTTAGCGGGGGGGCTCAAGAGACCCAGTACTTC; CDR3aa: CASSFSGGAQETQYF; v_gene: TRBV7-6; j_gene: TRBJ2-5; abundance: NA; d_gene: TRBD2
CDR3nt: TGTGCCAGCAGCCCACAGGGGGGGCCCAACTATGGCTACACCTTC; CDR3aa: CASSPQGGPNYGYTF; v_gene: TRBV6-1; j_gene: TRBJ1-2; abundance: once; d_gene: TRBD1
CDR3nt: TGTGCCTGGAGCCGAAGACAGGGCCCGGGGCAGCCCCAGCATTTT; CDR3aa: CAWSRRQGPGQPQHF; v_gene: TRBV30; j_gene: TRBJ1-5; abundance: NA; d_gene: TRBD1
CDR3nt: TGTGCCAGCAGCTTGAGGGGGAACCCCTACGAGCAGTACTTC; CDR3aa: CASSLRGNPYEQYF; v_gene: TRBV5-6; j_gene: TRBJ2-7; abundance: NA; d_gene: NA
CDR3nt: TGCGCCAGCAGCCAAGCTCATCGGGGAAGCACTGAAGCTTTCTTT; CDR3aa: CASSQAHRGSTEAFF; v_gene: TRBV4-3; j_gene: TRBJ1-1; abundance: NA; d_gene: NA
CDR3nt: TGTGCCAGCAGCCCGGGTTCGGACTATGGCTACACCTTC; CDR3aa: CASSPGSDYGYTF; v_gene: TRBV5-6; j_gene: TRBJ1-2; abundance: NA; d_gene: NA
CDR3nt: TGTGCCAGCAGTTACGCAGGTGGGCCCCCCTACGAGCAGTACTTC; CDR3aa: CASSYAGGPPYEQYF; v_gene: TRBV6-5; j_gene: TRBJ2-7; abundance: NA; d_gene: NA
CDR3nt: TGTGCCAGCAGCTTACCGGGACTAGCTTTAGATGAGCAGTTCTTC; CDR3aa: CASSLPGLALDEQFF; v_gene: TRBV7-9; j_gene: TRBJ2-1; abundance: NA; d_gene: TRBD2
CDR3nt: TGTGCCAGCAGCTTAGCCAGGGCAGGGGGTGGCTACACCTTC; CDR3aa: CASSLARAGGGYTF; v_gene: TRBV7-6; j_gene: TRBJ1-2; abundance: few; d_gene: TRBD1
CDR3nt: TGCAGCGTTGATGATCCTACAGGTTTCGAGCAGTACTTC; CDR3aa: CSVDDPTGFEQYF; v_gene: TRBV29-1; j_gene: TRBJ2-7; abundance: NA; d_gene: NA
CDR3nt: TGTGCCAGTACCCCCGGGACAGGGGGCAATGAGCAGTTCTTC; CDR3aa: CASTPGTGGNEQFF; v_gene: TRBV19; j_gene: TRBJ2-1; abundance: NA; d_gene: TRBD1
CDR3nt: TGTGCCATCACCCCAGACCCTAGCGGGGGAGGTGAAGATACGCAGTATTTT; CDR3aa: CAITPDPSGGGEDTQYF; v_gene: TRBV10-3; j_gene: TRBJ2-3; abundance: NA; d_gene: TRBD2
CDR3nt: TGCGCCAGCAGCCAAGATAGCCAATACTACAATGAGCAGTTCTTC; CDR3aa: CASSQDSQYYNEQFF; v_gene: TRBV4-3; j_gene: TRBJ2-1; abundance: NA; d_gene: NA
CDR3nt: TGTGCCATCAGTGAGATGACAGGCAACTATGGCTACACCTTC; CDR3aa: CAISEMTGNYGYTF; v_gene: TRBV10-3; j_gene: TRBJ1-2; abundance: NA; d_gene: NA
CDR3nt: TGTGCCTGGAGTGTGGGCAGCTCCTACGAGCAGTACTTC; CDR3aa: CAWSVGSSYEQYF; v_gene: TRBV30; j_gene: TRBJ2-7; abundance: few; d_gene: NA
CDR3nt: TGTGCCAGTAGTATAATAACGGGGGCTAATGAAAAACTGTTTTTT; CDR3aa: CASSIITGANEKLFF; v_gene: TRBV19; j_gene: TRBJ1-4; abundance: NA; d_gene: NA
CDR3nt: TGTGCCATCAGTGGGACAGGAGGTCGGAATCAGCCCCAGCATTTT; CDR3aa: CAISGTGGRNQPQHF; v_gene: TRBV10-3; j_gene: TRBJ1-5; abundance: NA; d_gene: TRBD1
CDR3nt: TGTGCCAGCACCCGTTATAGCGGGCGTACCGCGGAGCTGTTTTTT; CDR3aa: CASTRYSGRTAELFF; v_gene: TRBV6-1; j_gene: TRBJ2-2; abundance: NA; d_gene: TRBD2
CDR3nt: TGTGCCAGCAGTGAATCTGAGATTCAGCCCCAGCATTTT; CDR3aa: CASSESEIQPQHF; v_gene: TRBV25-1; j_gene: TRBJ1-5; abundance: few; d_gene: NA
CDR3nt: TGTGCCAGCAGCTTAGCGACAGCGGGGGGGCAGGAGCAGTACTTC; CDR3aa: CASSLATAGGQEQYF; v_gene: TRBV7-6; j_gene: TRBJ2-7; abundance: NA; d_gene: TRBD2
CDR3nt: TGTGCCAGCAGCCAAGAGAGAGCGGGACTAGCGGTGCCCTACGAGCAGTACTTC; CDR3aa: CASSQERAGLAVPYEQYF; v_gene: TRBV4-2; j_gene: TRBJ2-7; abundance: NA; d_gene: TRBD2
CDR3nt: TGTGCCATCAGTGAGTCAATGAGGCAGAGAACAGATACGCAGTATTTT; CDR3aa: CAISESMRQRTDTQYF; v_gene: TRBV10-3; j_gene: TRBJ2-3; abundance: NA; d_gene: NA
CDR3nt: TGTGCCAGCAGTACCAACAGGGGAGCGAATTCACCCCTCCACTTT; CDR3aa: CASSTNRGANSPLHF; v_gene: TRBV6-5; j_gene: TRBJ1-6; abundance: few; d_gene: TRBD1
CDR3nt: TGTGCCAGCAGCTTAACAGGGCTTAATCAGCCCCAGCATTTT; CDR3aa: CASSLTGLNQPQHF; v_gene: TRBV11-2; j_gene: TRBJ1-5; abundance: NA; d_gene: NA
CDR3nt: TGTGCCAGCAGCCCGCGGGACAGGGAAGAAGGGACCCAGTACTTC; CDR3aa: CASSPRDREEGTQYF; v_gene: TRBV9; j_gene: TRBJ2-5; abundance: few; d_gene: TRBD1
CDR3nt: TGTGCCAGCAGTGAAACCCGGGGAGGGGGCTACGAGCAGTACTTC; CDR3aa: CASSETRGGGYEQYF; v_gene: TRBV6-1; j_gene: TRBJ2-7; abundance: NA; d_gene: NA
CDR3nt: TGTGCCAGCAGCGATCCCAGGACTAGTAATCCAGGTGAGCAGTTCTTC; CDR3aa: CASSDPRTSNPGEQFF; v_gene: TRBV9; j_gene: TRBJ2-1; abundance: few; d_gene: TRBD2
CDR3nt: TGTGCCAGCAGCCTAATCCCCAAGGGCTACACCTTC; CDR3aa: CASSLIPKGYTF; v_gene: TRBV21-1; j_gene: TRBJ1-2; abundance: NA; d_gene: NA
CDR3nt: TGCAGCGTTTCTCTAGGACAGTGGGTTCCTGGCGAGCAGTACTTC; CDR3aa: CSVSLGQWVPGEQYF; v_gene: TRBV29-1; j_gene: TRBJ2-7; abundance: NA; d_gene: NA
CDR3nt: TGTGCCAGCAGCTCCCCGGTAGGGGGGGGACTCTCCTACGAGCAGTACTTC; CDR3aa: CASSSPVGGGLSYEQYF; v_gene: TRBV9; j_gene: TRBJ2-7; abundance: NA; d_gene: NA
CDR3nt: TGTGCCAGCAGCCCGGGACAGGGGGCCTACGAGCAGTACTTC; CDR3aa: CASSPGQGAYEQYF; v_gene: TRBV7-8; j_gene: TRBJ2-7; abundance: NA; d_gene: TRBD1
CDR3nt: TGTGCCATCAGTGAGGCCACTGGGCAGTACTTC; CDR3aa: CAISEATGQYF; v_gene: TRBV10-3; j_gene: TRBJ2-7; abundance: NA; d_gene: NA
CDR3nt: TGTGCCAGCTCACCAGGGAGCGGGGGTTACGAGCAGTACTTC; CDR3aa: CASSPGSGGYEQYF; v_gene: TRBV18; j_gene: TRBJ2-7; abundance: NA; d_gene: TRBD2
CDR3nt: TGCGCCAGCAGCTTGGCTCGGGGGGGGGAAGATACGCAGTATTTT; CDR3aa: CASSLARGGEDTQYF; v_gene: TRBV5-1; j_gene: TRBJ2-3; abundance: NA; d_gene: TRBD2
CDR3nt: TGTGCCAGCAGCGAGGGACTAGAGAAGACCCAGTACTTC; CDR3aa: CASSEGLEKTQYF; v_gene: TRBV7-9; j_gene: TRBJ2-5; abundance: NA; d_gene: TRBD2
CDR3nt: TGCGCCAGCAGCCATCACGGACTACGCACAGATACGCAGTATTTT; CDR3aa: CASSHHGLRTDTQYF; v_gene: TRBV4-1; j_gene: TRBJ2-3; abundance: NA; d_gene: NA
CDR3nt: TGTGCCAGCAGCTTTCATGGGGGCGGTTCCTACGAGCAGTACTTC; CDR3aa: CASSFHGGGSYEQYF; v_gene: TRBV11-1; j_gene: TRBJ2-7; abundance: NA; d_gene: NA
CDR3nt: TGTGCCAGCAGCTCAGGTTGGGAGCAGTACTTC; CDR3aa: CASSSGWEQYF; v_gene: TRBV11-2; j_gene: TRBJ2-7; abundance: NA; d_gene: NA
CDR3nt: TGCGCCAGCAGTCCTAATCCGGGACTAGCGGGGGGCCAAGAGACCCAGTACTTC; CDR3aa: CASSPNPGLAGGQETQYF; v_gene: TRBV5-1; j_gene: TRBJ2-5; abundance: NA; d_gene: TRBD2
CDR3nt: TGTGCCAGCAGCTGGGGAGATAGTGGAAACACCATATATTTT; CDR3aa: CASSWGDSGNTIYF; v_gene: TRBV5-4; j_gene: TRBJ1-3; abundance: NA; d_gene: NA
CDR3nt: TGTGCCATCAGTGGAAACAGGGGGCGAAATTCACCCCTCCACTTT; CDR3aa: CAISGNRGRNSPLHF; v_gene: TRBV10-3; j_gene: TRBJ1-6; abundance: NA; d_gene: TRBD1
CDR3nt: TGTGCCAGCAGTTTACGGGGAAGCAATCAGCCCCAGCATTTT; CDR3aa: CASSLRGSNQPQHF; v_gene: TRBV27; j_gene: TRBJ1-5; abundance: NA; d_gene: NA
CDR3nt: TGTGCCAGCAGCCCACTGTACGGGGGTTACAATGAGCAGTTCTTC; CDR3aa: CASSPLYGGYNEQFF; v_gene: TRBV7-3; j_gene: TRBJ2-1; abundance: once; d_gene: NA
CDR3nt: TGTGCCAGTAGTGGGCCGACACGGCTGTTTTTT; CDR3aa: CASSGPTRLFF; v_gene: TRBV19; j_gene: TRBJ1-4; abundance: NA; d_gene: NA
CDR3nt: TGCGCCAGCAGCCAAGGGACTAGCGGGGGAGATACGCAGTATTTT; CDR3aa: CASSQGTSGGDTQYF; v_gene: TRBV4-3; j_gene: TRBJ2-3; abundance: NA; d_gene: TRBD2
CDR3nt: TGTGCCAGCAGTGACAACAGGTTTCAAGAGACCCAGTACTTC; CDR3aa: CASSDNRFQETQYF; v_gene: TRBV6-1; j_gene: TRBJ2-5; abundance: once; d_gene: NA
CDR3nt: TGTGCCAGCAGCTTAGACTACTCAGATACGCAGTATTTT; CDR3aa: CASSLDYSDTQYF; v_gene: TRBV7-7; j_gene: TRBJ2-3; abundance: few; d_gene: NA
CDR3nt: TGTGCCAGCAGTGGCGGGACAGCGAACACCGGGGAGCTGTTTTTT; CDR3aa: CASSGGTANTGELFF; v_gene: TRBV25-1; j_gene: TRBJ2-2; abundance: few; d_gene: NA